This T cell receptor beta chain is drawn from a study of molecular identifiers for immune sequencing clone quantification. Study-level background: With replicates, the RNA of about 19,000 or 110,000 naive CD8 cells was split five ways and four were sequenced.

This clonotype appeared a few times. Antigen specificity is unknown. General study findings and limits: Jurkat TCR RNA spiked in from one cell reportedly remained identifiable amid one million naive cells.

Listed TCR primers, together with previously described methods, were used for the bulk TCR libraries. Using its own MiXCR run on the PCR reads, TCRdb lists one record per CDR3 protein. Among about 510,000 distinct CDR3 sequences, about 25% were seen once, and the ten largest hold around 0.79%. The sequencing sample was made of naive CD8+ T cells from blood, with Jurkat cell RNA spiked in. Subset of the sample: FACS-sorted CD8+CD4-CCR7+CD45RA+ naive T cells. The receptor comes from a human donor in good health. Some libraries in this study had Jurkat cell RNA spiked in.

Here the CDR3 reads CASSGGEADNEKLFF. The CDR3 nucleotides are TGCGCCAGCAGCGGAGGGGAGGCTGATAATGAAAAACTGTTTTTT. This rearrangement joins TRBV4-1 to TRBJ1-4; possible D gene TRBD1, 5 bases. CDR1 MGHRA and CDR2 YSYEKL come from the germline V gene. The CDR3 consists of 15 residues. V was clipped by 5 bases and J by 4 bases, with 14 bases between them.